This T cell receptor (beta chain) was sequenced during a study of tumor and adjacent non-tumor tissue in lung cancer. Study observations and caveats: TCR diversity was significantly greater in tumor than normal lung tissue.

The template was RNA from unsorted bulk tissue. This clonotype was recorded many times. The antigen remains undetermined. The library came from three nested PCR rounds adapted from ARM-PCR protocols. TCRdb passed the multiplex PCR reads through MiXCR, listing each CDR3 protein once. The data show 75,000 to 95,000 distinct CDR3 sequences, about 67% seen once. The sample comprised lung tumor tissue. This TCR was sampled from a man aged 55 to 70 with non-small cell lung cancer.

DNA of the CDR3: TGTGCCAGCAGTTTGTCTCGGGTGGGGGCAGATACGCAGTATTTT. This sequence encodes CASSLSRVGADTQYF. The rearrangement uses TRBV25-1 and TRBJ2-3; D possibly uses TRBD1 or TRBD2 (5 bases each). The CDR3 contains 15 residues. With 5 bases removed from V and 4 bases from J, the gap between germline ends came to 16 bases. Germline CDR1 is MGHDK and CDR2 is SYGVNS.